The text below deals with one TCR beta chain. Its antigen is not known. The data originate from a study of T cell repertoires and Cas9 in healthy adults. Notes on the study in general: SpCas9-reactive regulatory T cells reportedly mitigated SpCas9-reactive effector T cells in vitro.

Here immunoSEQ multiplex PCR was the method, and the copy in TCRdb shows in-frame clones only, minus some. The sample has approximately 21,000 clones; more than 75% are singletons. Sequencing was done on a sample of CD4+ effector T cells (CD127+, CD25-, CD137-, CD154-) from PBMCs; culture status not recorded. This clonotype was obtained from a human donor in good health.

Here the CDR3 DNA reads TGTGCCAGCAGCTTTCCTCGAGACAGTGCCGGTACTGAAGCTTTCTTT. This gives the protein CASSFPRDSAGTEAFF. This rearrangement joins TRBV11-1 to TRBJ1-1, with D perhaps TRBD1 (5 bases). The V gene's germline CDR1 is SGHAT and CDR2 FQDESV (reference sequence). Deletions cut 3 bases from V and 5 bases from J, with 19 bases between. CDR3 length: 16 residues. The full variable domain, in which reference TRBV11-1 and TRBJ1-1 provide the parts outside the CDR3, is EAEVAQSPRYKITEKSQAVAFWCDPISGHATLYWYRQILGQGPELLVQFQDESVVDDSQLPKDRFSAERLKGVDSTLKIQPAELGDSAMYLCASSFPRDSAGTEAFFGQGTRLTVV.